A single sample gave rise to the 20 T cell receptor beta chains below, sequenced in a study of long-term antiretroviral therapy in people with HIV. Investigators performed immunoSEQ version v3.0 at survey level. Assay used: immunoSEQ multiplex PCR; TCRdb lists only in-frame clones, some missing. Of tens of thousands of clones detected, almost 85% appear once; the ten largest clones hold around 6.5%. This specimen consisted of unsorted PBMCs, obtained 0.6 years after starting antiretroviral therapy. These TCRs come from a man between 18 and 35 years old with HIV.

This chain connects TRBV5-5 to TRBJ2-2, with D perhaps matching TRBD1 (6 bases). The CDR3 covers 15 residues. With 4 bases removed from V and 2 bases from J, the gap between germline ends came to 12 bases. Germline V gene sequence: CDR1 SGHKS, CDR2 YYEKEE (reference sequence). This CDR3 is CASSPRTVNTGELFF. CDR3 sequence (DNA): TGTGCCAGCAGCCCCCGGACAGTAAACACCGGGGAGCTGTTTTTT.

The chain carries TRBV9 and TRBJ2-4; TRBD2 might be the D (6 bases). V was shortened by 1 base and J by 4 bases, with 12 bases between the two germline ends. This CDR3 comprises 15 residues. Germline CDR1 is SGDLS and CDR2 is YYNGEE. CDR3 sequence: CASSVRSGCKNIQYF. As DNA, the CDR3 is TGTGCCAGCAGCGTAAGGAGCGGGTGTAAAAACATTCAGTACTTC.

The chain combines TRBV6-5 with TRBJ1-2; TRBD1 matches 9 bases. The CDR3 extends over 15 amino acids. With 7 bases clipped from V and 5 bases from J, the junction kept 11 bases outside the gene matches. CDR1 and CDR2 (germline): MNHEY, SVGAGI. This CDR3 reads CASTSRDRDKYGYTF. The CDR3 coding sequence is TGTGCCAGCACCTCCAGGGACAGGGATAAATATGGCTACACCTTC.

In DNA, the CDR3 is TGTGCCAGCAGTTACTTATCAGGGCCCGAGCAGTACTTC. This gives the protein CASSYLSGPEQYF. The V gene is TRBV6-5, the J gene TRBJ2-7; D is possibly TRBD1 (5 bases). The V and J ends lost 1 base and 6 bases respectively, with 10 bases between them. CDR3 length: 13 amino acids. CDR1 and CDR2 from the germline V gene are MNHEY and SVGAGI.

This clone was recorded only once. The chain uses TRBV28 and TRBJ2-7; 8 bases map to TRBD2. The V and J ends lost 6 bases and 2 bases, in that order; junction bases with no gene match: 12. This CDR3 contains 16 residues. Per the germline V gene, CDR1 is MDHEN and CDR2 is SYDVKM. The CDR3 loop reads CASSRGGVSLPYEQYF. The CDR3 nucleotides are TGTGCCAGCAGCCGGGGGGGGGTCTCCCTCCCCTACGAGCAGTACTTC.

V gene TRBV7-2 combines with J gene TRBJ1-1; perhaps TRBD1 as D (5 bases). This CDR3 spans 12 amino acids. Germline V gene lookup returns CDR1 SGHTA and CDR2 FQGNSA. V was trimmed by 5 bases and J by 11 bases, leaving 15 bases between them. CDR3 nucleotide sequence: TGTGCCAGCAGCCTAGGACATCGTTTGGCTTTCTTT. Protein product: CASSLGHRLAFF.

The genes are TRBV19 and TRBJ1-5; TRBD1 matches at 9 bases. CDR1 is LNHDA, CDR2 SQIVND, per germline (reference sequence). This CDR3 contains 15 residues. With 7 bases clipped from V and 4 bases from J, the junction kept 8 bases outside the gene matches. The chain's CDR3 is CASTGQGRFNQPQHF. Written as DNA, the CDR3 is TGTGCCAGTACGGGACAGGGTCGTTTTAATCAGCCCCAGCATTTT. The whole variable domain, remainder taken from reference TRBV19 and TRBJ1-5, is DGGITQSPKYLFRKEGQNVTLSCEQNLNHDAMYWYRQDPGQGLRLIYYSQIVNDFQKGDIAEGYSVSREKKESFPLTVTSAQKNPTAFYLCASTGQGRFNQPQHFGDGTRLSIL.

In its sample, this clone is medium-sized. Other DNA sequences in the same sample also yield this CDR3. The CDR3 reads CASSLTGNTIYF. The CDR3 coding sequence is TGTGCCAGCAGCTTGACAGGGAACACCATATATTTT. The V and J genes are TRBV7-2 and TRBJ1-3; 7 bases line up with TRBD1. The CDR3 length is 12 residues. V was pared by 3 bases and J by 7 bases, with 0 bases of the junction left unmatched. Germline assignment: CDR1 SGHTA and CDR2 FQGNSA. Drawing the rest from reference TRBV7-2 and TRBJ1-3, the complete variable domain is GAGVSQSPSNKVTEKGKDVELRCDPISGHTALYWYRQSLGQGLEFLIYFQGNSAPDKSGLPSDRFSAERTGGSVSTLTIQRTQQEDSAVYLCASSLTGNTIYFGEGSWLTVV.

This clone was counted a single time. The V and J genes are TRBV11-2 and TRBJ1-1, with unresolved D. The CDR3 length is 14 residues. Germline V gene sequence: CDR1 SGHAT, CDR2 FQNNGV. V dropped 0 bases and J dropped 5 bases, with 10 bases sitting between them. In DNA form, the CDR3 reads TGTGCCAGCAGCTTAGAGATCCTTGGAACTGAAGCTTTCTTT. It translates to CASSLEILGTEAFF.

The chain recombines TRBV28 with TRBJ1-1, with D unresolved. V gave up 2 bases and J gave up 10 bases, with 20 bases separating them. The CDR3 consists of 15 residues. Germline V gives CDR1 MDHEN, CDR2 SYDVKM. In nucleotides, the CDR3 is TGTGCCAGCAGTTTACAAGGGAACCCACTTAAAGCAGCTTTCTTT. This encodes CASSLQGNPLKAAFF.

This chain links TRBV6-5 with TRBJ1-2; 8 bases align to TRBD1. The CDR3 spans 14 residues. The V gene end was trimmed by 6 bases and the J gene end by 0 bases; junction bases not matched to a gene: 3. Per germline, CDR1 MNHEY and CDR2 SVGAGI. CDR3: CASRLTGANYGYTF. The CDR3, as DNA: TGTGCCAGCAGACTGACAGGGGCTAACTATGGCTACACCTTC.

V usage is TRBV27 and J usage is TRBJ1-4; D not certain. The germline V gene encodes CDR1 MNHEY and CDR2 SMNVEV (reference sequence). The CDR3 runs 14 residues. The V and J ends lost 0 bases and 8 bases respectively, with 10 bases between them. The CDR3 sequence is CASSLSRVEEKLFF. CDR3 DNA: TGTGCCAGCAGTTTATCTCGTGTGGAGGAAAAACTGTTTTTT.

The chain recombines TRBV19 with TRBJ1-1; D uncertain. V lost 4 bases and J 0 bases, leaving 12 bases between the germline ends. CDR3 size: 15 residues. Germline V gives CDR1 LNHDA, CDR2 SQIVND (reference sequence). Here the CDR3 reads CASSNINLMNTEAFF. The CDR3 DNA follows: TGTGCCAGTAGTAATATCAACCTTATGAACACTGAAGCTTTCTTT. The full variable domain, completed using reference TRBV19 and TRBJ1-1, is DGGITQSPKYLFRKEGQNVTLSCEQNLNHDAMYWYRQDPGQGLRLIYYSQIVNDFQKGDIAEGYSVSREKKESFPLTVTSAQKNPTAFYLCASSNINLMNTEAFFGQGTRLTVV.

This clone is a singleton in its sample. The CDR3 is CASSAGDSTYEQYF. The CDR3 DNA follows: TGTGCCAGCAGCGCCGGGGACAGTACCTACGAGCAGTACTTC. The genes are TRBV7-6 and TRBJ2-7; 7 nucleotides line up with TRBD1. Germline V CDR1 and CDR2: SGHVS, FNYEAQ. CDR3 size: 14 residues. The V segment lost 5 bases and the J segment 2 bases; nucleotides outside the gene matches: 6.

The chain uses TRBV4-1 and TRBJ2-5, with 8 bases fitting TRBD1. V shed 5 bases and J 5 bases; nucleotides not matched to a gene: 7. The CDR3 covers 14 residues. Per germline, CDR1 MGHRA and CDR2 YSYEKL. CDR3 residues: CASSLTGVTETQYF. The CDR3 coding sequence is TGCGCCAGCAGCTTGACAGGGGTTACGGAGACCCAGTACTTC.

J is TRBJ1-3 and V is TRBV6-5; TRBD1 agrees at 9 bases. This CDR3 region has 15 residues. In germline, CDR1 is MNHEY, CDR2 SVGAGI. After removal of 4 bases from V and 4 bases from J, the junction contained 5 bases not matched to a gene. The CDR3 nucleotides are TGTGCCAGCAGTTGGGGGACAGGGACGGGAAACACCATATATTTT. Its protein product is CASSWGTGTGNTIYF.

As DNA, the CDR3 is TGCAGCGTTGCGGGACCGAACACCGGGGAGCTGTTTTTT. Translated, it gives CSVAGPNTGELFF. J is TRBJ2-2 and V is TRBV29-1; D is perhaps TRBD1 or TRBD2 (5 bases each). Germline V lookup: CDR1 SQVTM, CDR2 ANQGSEA. CDR3 length equals 13 residues. The V and J ends lost 4 bases and 0 bases respectively, with 6 bases between them.

The V call is TRBV21-1, the J call TRBJ1-5; no DNA check was done on the table's D call, TRBD1. TRBV21-1 is described as a pseudogene. This CDR3 contains 13 residues. The CDR3 region is CYGTGGGNQPQHF. DNA of the CDR3: TGTTATGGTACAGGGGGAGGCAATCAGCCCCAGCATTTT.

The rearrangement joins TRBV28 to TRBJ2-2, with TRBD2 as a possible D gene (5 bases). Per germline, CDR1 MDHEN and CDR2 SYDVKM. Deletions cut 7 bases from V and 1 base from J, with 16 bases between. The CDR3 spans 16 residues. The CDR3 DNA reads as TGTGCCAGCAAATTGGGGAGAGCAGTGAACACCGGGGAGCTGTTTTTT. It codes for CASKLGRAVNTGELFF.

The rearrangement uses TRBV6-5 and TRBJ2-3, with D uncertain. Germline loops: CDR1 MNHEY, CDR2 SVGAGI. Trimming left V 2 bases short and J 0 bases short, with 12 bases between. There are 16 residues in the CDR3. The CDR3 here is CASSYQGPFSTDTQYF. The CDR3 DNA sequence: TGTGCCAGCAGTTACCAAGGACCATTCAGCACAGATACGCAGTATTTT.